This T cell receptor (beta chain) was sequenced for a study of blood T cell repertoires in COVID-19. For the study at large: The United States, Italy and Spain supplied acute and convalescent COVID-19 samples. Sources were T cells, B-cell-depleted T cells, or PBMCs; the material itself was cDNA or gDNA.

Germline V gives CDR1 MDHEN, CDR2 SYDVKM. This CDR3 comprises 14 residues. The V gene lost 7 bases and the J gene lost 0 bases, with 12 bases spanning the gap. In the authors' methods: Reference gene primer amplification gave nucleated cell count estimates. Assay used: immunoSEQ multiplex PCR; TCRdb lists only in-frame clones, some missing. V and J calls and clone size are given by that table; D and trimming were obtained from the DNA. In the table there are approximately 400,000 clones, roughly 90% of which are singletons. The specimen was peripheral blood. The TCR sequence derives from a man aged 40-49 years with acute or convalescent COVID-19. The genes are TRBV28 and TRBJ1-1, with a weak D call TRBD1 (6 bases). The CDR3 protein is CASTAGVVNTEAFF. As DNA, the CDR3 is TGTGCCAGCACCGCAGGGGTTGTGAACACTGAAGCTTTCTTT.